Below are 6 T cell receptor beta chains sequenced from a single sample in a study of graft-versus-host responses after intestinal transplantation. The repertoire was sequenced with immunoSEQ multiplex PCR; TCRdb's copy has only in-frame clones and lacks some. The sample gives more than 55,000 clones, approximately 90% of which show up once; around 1.5% is in the top ten. Sequences were derived from PBMCs, sampled 26 days after transplant. The receptors were sampled from a human patient who received an intestinal transplant, so some T cells may come from the graft donor.

J is TRBJ1-1 and V is TRBV7-9; tentatively, D is TRBD1 (6 bases). Germline V CDR1 and CDR2: SEHNR, FQNEAQ (reference sequence). V shed 5 bases and J shed 1 base, with 14 bases lying between them. CDR3 size: 15 residues. This CDR3 reads CASSPLQTGNTEAFF. The CDR3 bases are TGTGCCAGCAGCCCCCTTCAGACAGGGAACACTGAAGCTTTCTTT.

The genes are TRBV2 and TRBJ2-1; 9 nucleotides align to TRBD2. Per the germline V gene, CDR1 is SNHLY and CDR2 is FYNNEI. The CDR3 is 14 amino acids. Trimming removed 8 bases from V and 5 bases from J; junction bases left unmatched: 7. The CDR3 nucleotides are TGTGCCAGCCCGCGCGGCGGGGGGGACAATGAGCAGTTCTTC. This codes for CASPRGGGDNEQFF.

The chain links TRBV6-1 to TRBJ2-7, with 7 bases identical to TRBD2. The V gene's germline CDR1 is MNHNS and CDR2 SASEGT. V lost 2 bases, J lost 7 bases, and 2 bases stayed unmatched. The CDR3 covers 12 residues. CDR3: CASSETGREQYV. As DNA, the CDR3 is TGTGCCAGCAGTGAAACCGGGAGGGAGCAGTACGTC.

V is TRBV5-1 and J is TRBJ2-7; 10 nucleotides align to TRBD1. This CDR3 region has 14 residues. Germline V gives CDR1 SGHRS, CDR2 YFSETQ. Germline trimming cut 5 bases from V and 5 bases from J; bases unmatched to any gene: 7. The CDR3 sequence is CASSRGTGVDEQYF. CDR3 nucleotides: TGCGCCAGCAGTCGGGGGACAGGGGTTGACGAGCAGTACTTC.

The chain uses TRBV6-1 and TRBJ1-5, with D uncertain. CDR1 and CDR2 from the germline V gene are MNHNS and SASEGT. This CDR3 comprises 15 residues. The V gene lost 1 base and the J gene lost 6 bases, with 13 bases spanning the gap. CDR3: CASSEDLGWAQPQHF. CDR3 DNA sequence: TGTGCCAGCAGTGAAGATTTGGGTTGGGCTCAGCCCCAGCATTTT.

The chain has TRBV11-2 and TRBJ2-6; TRBD1 is a possible D gene (6 bases). Trimming removed 6 bases at V and 4 bases at J, with 13 bases between. The germline CDR1 and CDR2 sequences are SGHAT and FQNNGV. The CDR3 has 15 amino acids. In DNA, the CDR3 is TGTGCCAGCAGAAACAGGGTAACGGGGGCCAACGTCCTGACTTTC. This codes for CASRNRVTGANVLTF.